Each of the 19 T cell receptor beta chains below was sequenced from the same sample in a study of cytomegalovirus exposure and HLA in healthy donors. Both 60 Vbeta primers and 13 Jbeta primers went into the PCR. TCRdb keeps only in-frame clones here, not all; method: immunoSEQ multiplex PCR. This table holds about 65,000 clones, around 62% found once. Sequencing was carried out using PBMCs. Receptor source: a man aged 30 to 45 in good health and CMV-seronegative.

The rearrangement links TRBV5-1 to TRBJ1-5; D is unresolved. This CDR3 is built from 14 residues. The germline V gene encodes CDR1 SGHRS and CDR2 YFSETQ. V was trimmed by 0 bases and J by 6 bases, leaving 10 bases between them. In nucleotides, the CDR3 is TGCGCCAGCAGCTTGGCCGGTGGGAGTCAGCCCCAGCATTTT. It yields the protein CASSLAGGSQPQHF.

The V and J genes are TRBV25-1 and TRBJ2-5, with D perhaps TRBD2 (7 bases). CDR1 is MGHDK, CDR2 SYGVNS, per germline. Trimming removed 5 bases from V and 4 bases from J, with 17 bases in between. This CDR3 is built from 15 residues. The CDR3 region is CASSPGGGASETQYF. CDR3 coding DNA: TGTGCCAGCAGTCCTGGAGGGGGGGCATCAGAGACCCAGTACTTC.

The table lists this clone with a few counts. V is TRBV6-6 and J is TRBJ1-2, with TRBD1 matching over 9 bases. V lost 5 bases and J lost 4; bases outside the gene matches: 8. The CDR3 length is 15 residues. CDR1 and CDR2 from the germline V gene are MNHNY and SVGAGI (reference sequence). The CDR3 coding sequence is TGTGCCAGCAGTCCGGGACAGGGAATAAGCTATGGCTACACCTTC. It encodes CASSPGQGISYGYTF.

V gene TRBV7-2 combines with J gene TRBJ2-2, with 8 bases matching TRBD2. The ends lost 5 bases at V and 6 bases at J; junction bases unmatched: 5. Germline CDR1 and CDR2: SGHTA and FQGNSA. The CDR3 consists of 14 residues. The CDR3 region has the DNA TGTGCCAGCAGCCTCGGGGGGGCCCCCGGGGAGCTGTTTTTT. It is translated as CASSLGGAPGELFF.

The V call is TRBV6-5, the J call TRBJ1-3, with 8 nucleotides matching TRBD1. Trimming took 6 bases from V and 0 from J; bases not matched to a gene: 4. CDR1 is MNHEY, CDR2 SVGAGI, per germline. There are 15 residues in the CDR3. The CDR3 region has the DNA TGTGCCAGCAGAGAGGGGACAGGCTCTGGAAACACCATATATTTT. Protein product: CASREGTGSGNTIYF.

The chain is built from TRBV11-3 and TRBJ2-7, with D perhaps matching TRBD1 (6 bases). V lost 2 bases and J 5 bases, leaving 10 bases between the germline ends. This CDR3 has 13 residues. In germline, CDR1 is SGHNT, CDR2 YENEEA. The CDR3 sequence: CASSLSPGDEQYF. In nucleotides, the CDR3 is TGTGCCAGCAGCTTAAGTCCAGGGGACGAGCAGTACTTC.

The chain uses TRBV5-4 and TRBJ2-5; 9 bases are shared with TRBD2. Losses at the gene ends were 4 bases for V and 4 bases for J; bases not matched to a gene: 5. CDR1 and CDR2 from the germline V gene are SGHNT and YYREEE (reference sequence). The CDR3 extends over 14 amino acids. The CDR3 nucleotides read TGTGCCAGCAGCGGGGGACTAGCAGTAGAGACCCAGTACTTC. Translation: CASSGGLAVETQYF.

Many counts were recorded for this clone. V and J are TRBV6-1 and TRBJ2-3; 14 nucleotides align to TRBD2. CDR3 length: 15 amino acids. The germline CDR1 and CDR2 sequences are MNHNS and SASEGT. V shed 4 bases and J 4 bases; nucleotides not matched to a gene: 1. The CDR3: CASSGLAGGPDTQYF. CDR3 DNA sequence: TGTGCCAGCAGTGGACTAGCGGGGGGGCCAGATACGCAGTATTTT.

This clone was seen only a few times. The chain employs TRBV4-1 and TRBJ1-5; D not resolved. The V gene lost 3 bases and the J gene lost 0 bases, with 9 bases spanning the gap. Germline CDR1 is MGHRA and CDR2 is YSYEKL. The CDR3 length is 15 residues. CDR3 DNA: TGCGCCAGCAGCCAGGAGGAGGTTAGCAATCAGCCCCAGCATTTT. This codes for CASSQEEVSNQPQHF.

As DNA, the CDR3 is TGCGCCAGCAGCCAAGTCCCTATCATAAGAGGACAGGGCCAGTGGGAGCAGTACTTC. The encoded protein is CASSQVPIIRGQGQWEQYF. The J gene is TRBJ2-7, the V gene TRBV4-1, with 8 bases that match TRBD1. The CDR3 has 19 amino acids. The germline V gene encodes CDR1 MGHRA and CDR2 YSYEKL. V was clipped by 1 base and J by 7 bases; unmatched bases: 21.

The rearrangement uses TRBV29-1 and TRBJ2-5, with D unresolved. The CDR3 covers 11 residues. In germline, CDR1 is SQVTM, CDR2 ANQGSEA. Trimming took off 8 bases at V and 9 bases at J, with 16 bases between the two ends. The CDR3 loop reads CSTSRSAAQYF. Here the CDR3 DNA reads TGCAGCACCTCAAGGTCGGCGGCCCAGTACTTC.

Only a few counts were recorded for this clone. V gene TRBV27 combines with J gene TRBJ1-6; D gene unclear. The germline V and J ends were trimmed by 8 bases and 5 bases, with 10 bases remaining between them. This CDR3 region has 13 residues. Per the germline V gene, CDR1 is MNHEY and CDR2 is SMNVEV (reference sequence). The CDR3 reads CASSLVDNSPLHF. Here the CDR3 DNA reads TGTGCCAGCTCCCTGGTAGATAATTCACCCCTCCACTTT.

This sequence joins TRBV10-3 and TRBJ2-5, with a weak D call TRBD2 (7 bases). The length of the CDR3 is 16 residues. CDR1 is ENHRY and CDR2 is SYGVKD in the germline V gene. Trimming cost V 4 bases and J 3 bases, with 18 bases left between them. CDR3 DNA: TGTGCCATCAGTGGCTCTACGGGGGGACAAAAAGAGACCCAGTACTTC. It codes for CAISGSTGGQKETQYF.

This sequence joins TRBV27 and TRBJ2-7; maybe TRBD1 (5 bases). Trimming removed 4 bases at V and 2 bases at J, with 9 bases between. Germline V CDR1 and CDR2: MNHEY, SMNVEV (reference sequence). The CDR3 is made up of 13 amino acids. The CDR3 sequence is CASSWAGPYEQYF. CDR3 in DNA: TGTGCCAGCAGTTGGGCAGGGCCCTACGAGCAGTACTTC.

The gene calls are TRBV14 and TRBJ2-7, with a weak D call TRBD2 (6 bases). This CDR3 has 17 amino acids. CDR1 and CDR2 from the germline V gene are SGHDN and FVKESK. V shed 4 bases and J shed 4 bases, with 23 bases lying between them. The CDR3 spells CASSPYSGGPGEYEQYF. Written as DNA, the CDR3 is TGTGCCAGCAGCCCCTACTCGGGTGGCCCGGGGGAGTACGAGCAGTACTTC.

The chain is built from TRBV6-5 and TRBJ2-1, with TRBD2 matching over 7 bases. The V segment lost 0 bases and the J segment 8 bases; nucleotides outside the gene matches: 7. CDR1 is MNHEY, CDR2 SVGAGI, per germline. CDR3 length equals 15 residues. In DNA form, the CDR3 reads TGTGCCAGCAGTTACTCGGGGGGGTACTGGGATGAGCAGTTCTTC. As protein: CASSYSGGYWDEQFF.

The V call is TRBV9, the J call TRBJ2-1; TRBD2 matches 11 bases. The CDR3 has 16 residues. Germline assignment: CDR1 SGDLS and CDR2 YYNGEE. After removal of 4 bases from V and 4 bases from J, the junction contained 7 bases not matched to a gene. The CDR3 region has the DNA TGTGCCAGCAGCTTCGTAGCGGGGGGGTTTTACAATGAGCAGTTCTTC. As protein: CASSFVAGGFYNEQFF.

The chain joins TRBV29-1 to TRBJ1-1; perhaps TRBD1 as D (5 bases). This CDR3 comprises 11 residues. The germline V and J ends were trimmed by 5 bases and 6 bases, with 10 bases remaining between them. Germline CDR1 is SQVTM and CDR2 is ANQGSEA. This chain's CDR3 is CSVPRGPEAFF. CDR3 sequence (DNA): TGCAGCGTTCCAAGGGGCCCTGAAGCTTTCTTT.

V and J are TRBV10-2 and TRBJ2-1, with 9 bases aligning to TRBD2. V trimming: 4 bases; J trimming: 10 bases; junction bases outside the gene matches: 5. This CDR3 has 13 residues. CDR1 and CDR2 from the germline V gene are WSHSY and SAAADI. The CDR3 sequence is CASSALAGKEQFF. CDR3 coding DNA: TGCGCCAGCAGTGCCCTAGCGGGGAAAGAGCAGTTCTTC.